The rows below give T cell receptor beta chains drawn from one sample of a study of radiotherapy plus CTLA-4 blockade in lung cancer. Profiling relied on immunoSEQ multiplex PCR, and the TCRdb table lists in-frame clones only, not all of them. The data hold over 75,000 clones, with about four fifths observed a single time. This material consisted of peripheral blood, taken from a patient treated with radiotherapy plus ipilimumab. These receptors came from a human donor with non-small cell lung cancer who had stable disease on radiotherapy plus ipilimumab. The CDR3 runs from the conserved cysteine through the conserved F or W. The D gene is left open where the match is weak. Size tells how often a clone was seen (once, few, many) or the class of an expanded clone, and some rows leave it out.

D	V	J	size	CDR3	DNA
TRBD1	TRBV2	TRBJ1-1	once	CASSEEQGAFEAFF	TGTGCCAGCAGTGAAGAACAGGGGGCCTTTGAAGCTTTCTTT
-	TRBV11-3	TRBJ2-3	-	CASSPFGADTQYF	TGTGCCAGCAGCCCCTTTGGGGCAGATACGCAGTATTTT
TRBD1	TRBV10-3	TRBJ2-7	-	CAIRPSSGQGSYEQYF	TGTGCCATCAGGCCCTCGAGTGGACAGGGTTCCTACGAGCAGTACTTC
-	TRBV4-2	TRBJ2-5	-	CASSPGDTQYF	TGTGCCAGCAGCCCGGGAGATACCCAGTACTTC
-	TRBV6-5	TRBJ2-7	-	CASSYSPGGEQYF	TGTGCCAGCAGTTACTCGCCCGGCGGGGAGCAGTACTTC
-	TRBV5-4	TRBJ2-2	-	CASRLDSGAFTGELFF	TGTGCCAGCAGGTTAGACTCTGGGGCCTTCACCGGGGAGCTGTTTTTT
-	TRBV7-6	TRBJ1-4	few	CASSLAGGREKLFF	TGTGCCAGCAGCTTAGCGGGGGGCCGGGAAAAACTGTTTTTT
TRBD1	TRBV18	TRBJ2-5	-	CASSQLDRVGETQYF	TGTGCCAGCTCACAACTCGACAGGGTTGGGGAGACCCAGTACTTC
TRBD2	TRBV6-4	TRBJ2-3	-	CASSPQRTSGTGQYF	TGTGCCAGCAGTCCACAAAGGACTAGCGGGACCGGCCAGTATTTT
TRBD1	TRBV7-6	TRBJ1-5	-	CASSAGTGGNQPQHF	TGTGCCAGCAGCGCCGGGACAGGGGGCAATCAGCCCCAGCATTTT
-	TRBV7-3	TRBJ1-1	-	CASSLYGGNTEAFF	TGTGCCAGCAGCTTATACGGAGGGAACACTGAAGCTTTCTTT
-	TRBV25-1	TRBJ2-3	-	CASSEWGVPTDTQYF	TGTGCCAGCAGTGAATGGGGGGTTCCCACAGATACGCAGTATTTT
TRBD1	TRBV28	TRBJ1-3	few	CASSQDRGRNTIYF	TGTGCCAGCAGCCAGGACAGGGGGCGGAACACCATATATTTT
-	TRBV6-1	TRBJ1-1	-	CASSRGFIVNTEAFF	TGTGCCAGTTCCAGGGGCTTTATAGTGAACACTGAAGCTTTCTTT
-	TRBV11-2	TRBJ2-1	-	CASSSREMAYNEQFF	TGTGCCAGCAGCTCTCGGGAGATGGCCTACAATGAGCAGTTCTTC
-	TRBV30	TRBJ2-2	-	CALRGATVTGELFF	TGTGCCTTGAGAGGGGCGACGGTCACCGGGGAGCTGTTTTTT
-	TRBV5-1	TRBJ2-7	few	CASSLVVAPYEQYF	TGCGCCAGCAGCTTGGTTGTGGCCCCCTACGAGCAGTACTTC
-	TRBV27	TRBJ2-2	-	CASSSGNWELFF	TGTGCCAGCAGTTCCGGGAACTGGGAGCTGTTTTTT
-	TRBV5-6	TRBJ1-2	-	CASSLDARALNGYTF	TGTGCCAGCAGCTTGGACGCTAGGGCCTTGAACGGCTACACCTTC
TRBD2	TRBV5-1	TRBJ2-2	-	CASSKLAGTNTGELFF	TGCGCCAGCAGCAAACTAGCGGGGACGAACACCGGGGAGCTGTTTTTT
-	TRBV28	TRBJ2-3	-	CASGSPFRISTDTQYF	TGTGCCAGCGGCTCACCATTTAGAATCAGCACAGATACGCAGTATTTT
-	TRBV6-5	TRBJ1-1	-	CASSLQMTGGTEAFF	TGTGCCAGCAGTCTTCAGATGACAGGAGGCACTGAAGCTTTCTTT
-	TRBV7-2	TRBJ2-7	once	CASSPRDGPSYEQYF	TGTGCCAGCAGCCCACGGGACGGACCATCCTACGAGCAGTACTTC
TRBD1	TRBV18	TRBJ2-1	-	CASSDRVTYNEQFF	TGTGCCAGCTCAGACAGGGTAACCTACAATGAGCAGTTCTTC
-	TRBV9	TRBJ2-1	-	CASQPGPLRNEQFF	TGTGCCAGCCAACCGGGACCACTCCGCAATGAGCAGTTCTTC
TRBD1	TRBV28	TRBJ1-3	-	CASSERGRGENTIYF	TGTGCCAGCTCCGAGAGGGGGCGCGGGGAAAACACCATATATTTT
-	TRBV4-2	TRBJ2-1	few	CASSRAEMGGDEQFF	TGTGCCAGCAGCCGGGCAGAGATGGGGGGCGATGAGCAGTTCTTC
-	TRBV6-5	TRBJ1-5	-	CASSWGRSGNQPQHF	TGTGCCAGCAGTTGGGGTAGAAGCGGCAATCAGCCCCAGCATTTT
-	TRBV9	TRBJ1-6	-	CASSVNPGSPLHF	TGTGCCAGCAGCGTAAACCCGGGCTCACCCCTCCACTTT
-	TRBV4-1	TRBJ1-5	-	CASSFRPGLNQPQHF	TGCGCCAGCAGCTTCCGACCGGGTCTCAATCAGCCCCAGCATTTT